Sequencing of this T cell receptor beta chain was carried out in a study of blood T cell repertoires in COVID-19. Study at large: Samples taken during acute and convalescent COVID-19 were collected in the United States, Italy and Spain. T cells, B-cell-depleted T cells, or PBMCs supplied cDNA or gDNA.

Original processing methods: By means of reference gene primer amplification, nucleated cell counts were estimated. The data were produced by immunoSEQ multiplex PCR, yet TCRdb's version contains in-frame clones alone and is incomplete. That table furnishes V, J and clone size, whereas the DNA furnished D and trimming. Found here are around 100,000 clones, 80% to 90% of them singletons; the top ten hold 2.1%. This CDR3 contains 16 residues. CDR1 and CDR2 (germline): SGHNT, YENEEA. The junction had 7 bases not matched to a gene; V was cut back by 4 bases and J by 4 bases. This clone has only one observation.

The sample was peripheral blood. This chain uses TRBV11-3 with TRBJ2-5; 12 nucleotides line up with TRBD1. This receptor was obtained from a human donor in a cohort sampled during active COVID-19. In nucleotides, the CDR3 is TGTGCCAGCAGCTCTACCGGGACAGGGGGCGTAGAGACCCAGTACTTC. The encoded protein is CASSSTGTGGVETQYF.